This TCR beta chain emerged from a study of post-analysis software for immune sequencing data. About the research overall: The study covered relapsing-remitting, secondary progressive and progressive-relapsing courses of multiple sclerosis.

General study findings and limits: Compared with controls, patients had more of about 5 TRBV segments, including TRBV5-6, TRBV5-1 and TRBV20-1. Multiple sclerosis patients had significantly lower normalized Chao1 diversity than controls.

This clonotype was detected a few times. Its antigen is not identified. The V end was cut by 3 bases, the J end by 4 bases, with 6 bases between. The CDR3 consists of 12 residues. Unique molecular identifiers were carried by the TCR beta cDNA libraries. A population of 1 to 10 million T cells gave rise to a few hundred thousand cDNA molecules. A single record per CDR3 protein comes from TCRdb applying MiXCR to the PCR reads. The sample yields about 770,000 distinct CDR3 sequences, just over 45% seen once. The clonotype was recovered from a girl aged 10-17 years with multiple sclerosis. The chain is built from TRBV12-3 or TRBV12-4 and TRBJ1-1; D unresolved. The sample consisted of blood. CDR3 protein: CASSFMGTEAFF. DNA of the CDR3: TGTGCCAGCAGTTTTATGGGCACTGAAGCTTTCTTT.